Listed below are T cell receptor beta chains from one sample, sequenced in a study of Graves' ophthalmopathy and Graves' hyperthyroidism. TCRdb processed the multiplex PCR reads anew with MiXCR; each CDR3 protein has one entry. The sample yields approximately 1.2 million distinct CDR3 sequences, less than 45% seen once. The sample taken for sequencing was peripheral blood or thyroid tissue (not recorded which). The receptor source for this set is an adult man with Graves' hyperthyroidism. Both conserved end residues are trimmed from each CDR3.

V,J,CDR3
TRBV7-9,TRBJ1-2,ASSRMSGYGYT
TRBV7-8,TRBJ1-5,ASSLGLDNYQPQH
TRBV7-9,TRBJ1-2,ASSLVSSNNYGYT
TRBV9,TRBJ2-5,ASSGTGKQETQY
TRBV6-5,TRBJ2-7,ASSYRREDNEQY
TRBV11-2,TRBJ1-1,ASSLDQGASSRGTEAF
TRBV7-9,TRBJ2-7,ASSRTSGRGYEQY
TRBV12-3/TRBV12-4,TRBJ1-6,ASSLWDPYNSPLH
TRBV12-3/TRBV12-4,TRBJ2-5,ASSFQRLAGETQY
TRBV6-2/TRBV6-3,TRBJ2-7,ASSYGTPNPYEQY
TRBV2,TRBJ2-5,ASSGFTGRGETQY
TRBV7-8,TRBJ1-2,ASSLGQGGTYGYT
TRBV20-1,TRBJ1-3,SARDQGYSGNTIY
TRBV5-1,TRBJ1-2,ASSQTGGHYGYT
TRBV12-3/TRBV12-4,TRBJ1-5,ASSRSGAKRQPQH
TRBV10-2,TRBJ1-5,ASRPLGGRVSNQPQH
TRBV4-2,TRBJ2-7,ASSLGQTTDEQY
TRBV12-3/TRBV12-4,TRBJ1-2,ASSLGGATLKYGYT
TRBV11-2,TRBJ2-5,ASRQTGAETQY
TRBV24-1,TRBJ2-5,ATSQTQETQY
TRBV20-1,TRBJ1-5,SAGDWGSQPQH
TRBV19,TRBJ2-5,ASSRNREETQY
TRBV12-3/TRBV12-4,TRBJ2-7,ASSNEYEQY
TRBV28,TRBJ1-2,ASSPSATPYGYT
TRBV7-9,TRBJ2-7,ASSFDRGRAYEQY
TRBV7-9,TRBJ1-1,ASSLVSVRMNTEAF
TRBV4-3,TRBJ2-5,ASSQDLAGGLSETQY
TRBV7-2,TRBJ2-7,ASSFDGEMAYEQY